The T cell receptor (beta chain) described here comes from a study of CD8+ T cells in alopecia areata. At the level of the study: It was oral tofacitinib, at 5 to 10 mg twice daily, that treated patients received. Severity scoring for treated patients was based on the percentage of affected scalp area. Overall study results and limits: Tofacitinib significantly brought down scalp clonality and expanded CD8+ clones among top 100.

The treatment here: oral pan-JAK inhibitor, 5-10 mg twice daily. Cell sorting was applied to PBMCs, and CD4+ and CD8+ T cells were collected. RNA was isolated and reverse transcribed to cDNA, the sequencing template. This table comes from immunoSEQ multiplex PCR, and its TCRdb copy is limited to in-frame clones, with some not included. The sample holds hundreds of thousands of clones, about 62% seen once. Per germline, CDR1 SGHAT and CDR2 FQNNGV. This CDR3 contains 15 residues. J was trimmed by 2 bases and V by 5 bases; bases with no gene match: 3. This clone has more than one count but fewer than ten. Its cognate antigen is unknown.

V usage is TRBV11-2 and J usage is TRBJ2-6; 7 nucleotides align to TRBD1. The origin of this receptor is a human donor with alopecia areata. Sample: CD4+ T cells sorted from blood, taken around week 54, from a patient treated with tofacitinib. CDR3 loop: CASSHTGAGANVLTF. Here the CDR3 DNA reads TGTGCCAGCAGCCACACAGGGGCTGGGGCCAACGTCCTGACTTTC.